This passage covers 20 T cell receptor beta chains from one sample sequenced in a study of T cell responses to AZD1222 COVID-19 vaccine. Sequencing was performed with immunoSEQ multiplex PCR; in TCRdb, only in-frame clones are kept and a portion is missing. Of roughly 53,000 clones detected, around 83% appear once; the ten largest clones hold roughly 20%. The specimen was peripheral blood, collected on day 0 of MenACWY control vaccination. Receptors originate from an adult in good health.

This chain connects TRBV29-1 to TRBJ2-1, with 10 bases that match TRBD2. Per the germline V gene, CDR1 is SQVTM and CDR2 is ANQGSEA. The CDR3 has 14 residues. V gave up 4 bases and J gave up 9 bases; unmatched junction bases: 9. In DNA form, the CDR3 reads TGCAGCGTTGTAAGCGGGAGGGCCATCGGTGAGCAGTTCTTC. This gives the protein CSVVSGRAIGEQFF.

V and J are TRBV6-1 and TRBJ2-4, with 12 bases lining up with TRBD2. Germline trimming cut 2 bases from V and 0 bases from J; bases unmatched to any gene: 8. Germline CDR1 and CDR2: MNHNS and SASEGT. This CDR3 has 19 residues. CDR3: CASSEFLAGGFLAKNIQYF. CDR3 DNA: TGTGCCAGCAGTGAATTTCTAGCGGGAGGGTTCCTAGCCAAAAACATTCAGTACTTC.

Here the CDR3 DNA reads TGCGCCAGCAGCTGGCCGACAGGGGCCTCTGATGGCTACACCTTC. Protein sequence: CASSWPTGASDGYTF. The rearrangement joins TRBV5-1 to TRBJ1-2; 8 bases match TRBD1. The CDR3 runs to 15 residues. The ends lost 3 bases at V and 6 bases at J; junction bases unmatched: 10. Germline CDR1 is SGHRS and CDR2 is YFSETQ.

The V gene is TRBV7-9, the J gene TRBJ2-3; 10 bases are a match to TRBD1. This CDR3 comprises 16 residues. The V and J ends lost 4 bases and 4 bases, in that order; junction bases with no gene match: 8. Germline V gene sequence: CDR1 SEHNR, CDR2 FQNEAQ (reference sequence). The CDR3 region has the DNA TGTGCCAGCAGCTCGGGACAGGGGCAATTGGCAGATACGCAGTATTTT. Translated, it gives CASSSGQGQLADTQYF.

This clone was recorded once. This chain joins TRBV29-1 and TRBJ1-5, with 7 bases lining up with TRBD1. Germline V CDR1 and CDR2: SQVTM, ANQGSEA. The ends lost 4 bases at V and 2 bases at J; junction bases unmatched: 5. The CDR3 length is 14 residues. The CDR3 here is CSVGGGGGNQPQHF. The CDR3 DNA is TGCAGCGTTGGAGGAGGGGGCGGCAATCAGCCCCAGCATTTT.

The DNA of the CDR3 is TGTGCCAGCAGATTTACAGAAACCGGGGAGCTGTTTTTT. Translation gives CASRFTETGELFF. The chain is built from TRBV5-4 and TRBJ2-2; D unclear. Trimming took 5 bases from V and 5 from J, leaving 10 bases between them. Per germline, CDR1 SGHNT and CDR2 YYREEE (reference sequence). The CDR3 is 13 amino acids.

This clone was picked up a small number of times. Other DNA variants within this sample encode the same CDR3. The CDR3: CASKGQGRYEKLFF. The CDR3 coding sequence is TGTGCCAGCAAAGGACAGGGGCGGTATGAAAAACTGTTTTTT. J is TRBJ1-4 and V is TRBV6-6; 9 bases are shared with TRBD1. V dropped 7 bases and J dropped 6; count of bases not matched to a gene: 6. The CDR3 is 14 residues long. The germline V gene encodes CDR1 MNHNY and CDR2 SVGAGI (reference sequence).

The chain links TRBV7-9 to TRBJ1-4; D is undetermined. V lost 5 bases to trimming and J lost 2 bases, with 15 bases between them. Germline V CDR1 and CDR2: SEHNR, FQNEAQ (reference sequence). There are 16 residues in the CDR3. CDR3 sequence reads: CASSPWGFATNEKLFF. The CDR3 DNA follows: TGTGCCAGCAGCCCATGGGGTTTTGCGACTAATGAAAAACTGTTTTTT.

V gene TRBV30 combines with J gene TRBJ1-5; weak D call: TRBD1 (5 bases). CDR1 GTSNPN and CDR2 SVGIG come from the germline V gene (reference sequence). The CDR3 consists of 14 residues. The ends were cut back, 1 base at V and 6 bases at J, with 13 bases in the middle. CDR3 sequence (DNA): TGTGCCTGGAGTGGGGTAGGGGACGTTCAGCCCCAGCATTTT. It yields the protein CAWSGVGDVQPQHF.

The CDR3 spells CASSLIDGDRLGGYTF. In DNA, the CDR3 is TGTGCCAGCAGCTTAATTGATGGGGACAGGTTAGGAGGCTACACCTTC. The chain links TRBV7-9 to TRBJ1-2; 8 bases map to TRBD1. V shed 2 bases and J 8 bases; nucleotides not matched to a gene: 13. This CDR3 comprises 16 residues. CDR1 and CDR2 (germline): SEHNR, FQNEAQ (reference sequence).

The V gene is TRBV6-2 or TRBV6-3, the J gene TRBJ2-5; 9 bases are shared with TRBD1. The V gene's germline CDR1 is MNHEY and CDR2 SVGEGT. The CDR3 sequence is 18 residues long. Unmatched junction bases numbered 11, after V lost 0 bases and J lost 3 bases. CDR3 DNA sequence: TGTGCCAGCAGTTACTCGATCGGGACAGGGCACTCAAAAGAGACCCAGTACTTC. The encoded protein is CASSYSIGTGHSKETQYF.

The V call is TRBV6-4, the J call TRBJ2-1; 10 nucleotides align to TRBD2. Germline V gives CDR1 MRHNA, CDR2 SNTAGT. V trimming: 5 bases; J trimming: 9 bases; junction bases outside the gene matches: 13. The CDR3 loop spans 16 amino acids. CDR3 region: CASSREGSGRACEQFF. The CDR3 bases are TGTGCCAGCAGTCGAGAGGGGAGCGGGAGGGCCTGTGAGCAGTTCTTC.

With regard to this clone: Its ends do not fully match the called genes, so a read error is possible. J is TRBJ2-7 and V is TRBV7-9; D uncertain. Germline lookup yields CDR1 SEHNR and CDR2 FQNEAQ (reference sequence). The CDR3 totals 14 residues. As DNA, the CDR3 is TGTGCCAGCAGCTTAGATCCCAGAAGTCACGTCCCCGCGTTC. It translates to CASSLDPRSHVPAF.

This chain links TRBV10-3 with TRBJ2-3; tentatively, D is TRBD1 (5 bases). V lost 6 bases and J 4 bases, leaving 17 bases between the germline ends. The CDR3 is made up of 15 amino acids. Germline V gene data show CDR1 as ENHRY and CDR2 as SYGVKD. CDR3 bases: TGTGCCATCAGGGATTCTTTAGGGGAAGCAGATACGCAGTATTTT. Translated: CAIRDSLGEADTQYF.

The chain carries TRBV7-9 and TRBJ1-2, with TRBD1 matching 9 bases. After removal of 2 bases from V and 11 bases from J, the junction contained 12 bases not matched to a gene. The CDR3 length is 15 residues. CDR1 is SEHNR and CDR2 is FQNEAQ in the germline V gene (reference sequence). The CDR3 reads CASSLKQGAQLRYTF. For the CDR3, the DNA is TGTGCCAGCAGCTTAAAACAGGGGGCGCAGCTTCGGTACACCTTC.

CDR3 in amino acids: CASSADSVSGNTIYF. CDR3 sequence (DNA): TGCGCCAGCAGCGCCGACAGCGTCTCTGGAAACACCATATATTTT. This chain connects TRBV5-1 to TRBJ1-3; D might be TRBD1 (5 bases). CDR1 is SGHRS and CDR2 is YFSETQ in the germline V gene. There are 15 residues in the CDR3. The V and J ends lost 4 bases and 0 bases respectively, with 11 bases between them.

This clone was found once. Germline is not matched at one junction end, which may reflect a read error. The rearrangement links TRBV11-2 to TRBJ1-6, with D tentatively TRBD1 (5 bases). Per the germline V gene, CDR1 is SGHAT and CDR2 is FQNNGV. The CDR3 spans 20 residues. CDR3 amino acids: CASSLEVGDGASSYNSPLHF. The CDR3 DNA follows: TGTGCCAGCAGTTTAGAGGTTGGGGACGGTGCGAGCTCCTATAATTCACCCCTCCACTTT.

The chain joins TRBV19 to TRBJ2-3, with a weak D call TRBD1 (6 bases). CDR1 is LNHDA, CDR2 SQIVND, per germline (reference sequence). The V end lost 8 bases, the J end lost 0 bases, and 15 bases lay between the germline ends. CDR3 length: 15 residues. The CDR3 spells CASERQASSTDTQYF. The CDR3 DNA sequence: TGTGCCAGTGAGCGACAGGCTTCTAGCACAGATACGCAGTATTTT.

The chain couples TRBV25-1 to TRBJ1-4; TRBD1 aligns across 9 bases. The V gene's germline CDR1 is MGHDK and CDR2 SYGVNS. This CDR3 has 15 amino acids. The V and J ends lost 4 bases and 7 bases, in that order; junction bases with no gene match: 7. The CDR3 sequence is CASSGWDRVTEKLFF. CDR3 DNA sequence: TGTGCCAGCAGTGGATGGGACAGGGTGACTGAAAAACTGTTTTTT. Drawing the rest from reference TRBV25-1 and TRBJ1-4, the complete variable domain is EADIYQTPRYLVIGTGKKITLECSQTMGHDKMYWYQQDPGMELHLIHYSYGVNSTEKGDLSSESTVSRIRTEHFPLTLESARPSHTSQYLCASSGWDRVTEKLFFGSGTQLSVL.

The rearrangement uses TRBV19 and TRBJ2-3; D might be TRBD1 or TRBD2, each matching 6 bases. V lost 1 base, J lost 2 bases, and 10 bases lay in between. CDR1 and CDR2 from the germline V gene are LNHDA and SQIVND (reference sequence). The CDR3 consists of 15 residues. DNA of the CDR3: TGTGCCAGTAGTATAGGGGGGGCACACACAGATACGCAGTATTTT. Translating it yields CASSIGGAHTDTQYF.